This T cell receptor beta chain was recovered during a study of graft-versus-host responses after intestinal transplantation. In the study overall: Each transplant was multivisceral, liver-intestinal, or isolated intestinal.

CDR3 length equals 17 residues. Germline CDR1 MNHEY, CDR2 SMNVEV (reference sequence). J lost 4 bases, V lost 6 bases, and 17 bases had no gene match. Generated by immunoSEQ multiplex PCR, the TCRdb table keeps only in-frame clones and is missing some. The data hold over 65,000 clones, with around 93% observed a single time. Sequences were derived from PBMCs, sampled 98 days after intestinal transplantation. This clonotype originated in a human patient who received an intestinal transplant, so some T cells may come from the graft donor. This rearrangement joins TRBV27 to TRBJ1-2; 7 positions agree with TRBD1. The CDR3 DNA reads as TGTGCCAGCAGGTCCCCTCTACAGGGGAAGAAGGGCTATGGCTACACCTTC. Residues: CASRSPLQGKKGYGYTF.